These T cell receptor beta chains were read from a single sample in a study of cytomegalovirus exposure and HLA in healthy donors. Sequencing was performed with immunoSEQ multiplex PCR; in TCRdb, only in-frame clones are kept and a portion is missing. The profile shows around 180,000 clones, about 82% of them singletons. Sequenced sample: PBMCs. The receptors originated from a male donor in good health and CMV-seronegative. Both conserved end residues are part of each CDR3. D genes are given only for firm matches. Clone sizes are given selectively: once, few, many, or a class where the clone is expanded.

clone_size: NA
j_call: TRBJ2-2
cdr3_length: 14
d_call: TRBD1
v_call: TRBV5-1
cdr3_aa: CASSAGTGTWELFF
cdr3_nt: TGCGCCAGCAGCGCCGGGACAGGTACCTGGGAGCTGTTTTTT

clone_size: NA
j_call: TRBJ1-4
cdr3_length: 15
d_call: NA
v_call: TRBV5-4
cdr3_aa: CASTDRPSANEKLFF
cdr3_nt: TGTGCCAGCACCGACAGACCCTCGGCTAATGAAAAACTGTTTTTT

clone_size: NA
j_call: TRBJ2-7
cdr3_length: 15
d_call: NA
v_call: TRBV9
cdr3_aa: CASSVEPAALYEQYF
cdr3_nt: TGTGCCAGCAGCGTAGAGCCAGCGGCGCTCTACGAGCAGTACTTC

clone_size: NA
j_call: TRBJ2-5
cdr3_length: 15
d_call: NA
v_call: TRBV10-3
cdr3_aa: CAISESGQGTETQYF
cdr3_nt: TGTGCCATCAGTGAGTCTGGGCAGGGGACGGAGACCCAGTACTTC

clone_size: NA
j_call: TRBJ1-3
cdr3_length: 14
d_call: NA
v_call: TRBV2
cdr3_aa: CASSERDSRNTIYF
cdr3_nt: TGTGCCAGCAGTGAACGGGACTCAAGAAACACCATATATTTT

clone_size: NA
j_call: TRBJ1-2
cdr3_length: 14
d_call: TRBD1
v_call: TRBV25-1
cdr3_aa: CASSELRTGEGYTF
cdr3_nt: TGTGCCAGCAGTGAACTCCGGACAGGGGAAGGCTACACCTTC

clone_size: NA
j_call: TRBJ2-3
cdr3_length: 16
d_call: NA
v_call: TRBV5-1
cdr3_aa: CASSRVQDFSAYTQYF
cdr3_nt: TGCGCCAGCAGCCGTGTGCAGGATTTCTCCGCATATACGCAGTATTTT

clone_size: NA
j_call: TRBJ1-3
cdr3_length: 15
d_call: NA
v_call: TRBV14
cdr3_aa: CASSQVPGLGNTIYF
cdr3_nt: TGTGCCAGCAGCCAAGTACCGGGACTGGGAAACACCATATATTTT

clone_size: NA
j_call: TRBJ2-7
cdr3_length: 13
d_call: TRBD1
v_call: TRBV5-4
cdr3_aa: CASRSGTGVEQYF
cdr3_nt: TGTGCCAGCAGGTCCGGGACAGGGGTCGAGCAGTACTTC

clone_size: NA
j_call: TRBJ1-1
cdr3_length: 13
d_call: NA
v_call: TRBV19
cdr3_aa: CASTPLGGKMAFF
cdr3_nt: TGTGCCAGTACCCCACTGGGGGGGAAGATGGCTTTCTTT

clone_size: NA
j_call: TRBJ2-5
cdr3_length: 15
d_call: TRBD1
v_call: TRBV9
cdr3_aa: CASSGQTGVGETQYF
cdr3_nt: TGTGCCAGCAGCGGACAAACAGGGGTCGGAGAGACCCAGTACTTC

clone_size: NA
j_call: TRBJ2-7
cdr3_length: 17
d_call: TRBD2
v_call: TRBV5-1
cdr3_aa: CASSSGLAIIGSYEQYF
cdr3_nt: TGCGCCAGCAGCTCTGGACTAGCGATAATCGGCTCCTACGAGCAGTACTTC

clone_size: NA
j_call: TRBJ2-2
cdr3_length: 17
d_call: TRBD2
v_call: TRBV7-9
cdr3_aa: CSSSGRLAGEVTGELFF
cdr3_nt: TGTTCCAGCAGCGGACGACTAGCGGGAGAGGTCACCGGGGAGCTGTTTTTT

clone_size: NA
j_call: TRBJ2-7
cdr3_length: 20
d_call: TRBD2
v_call: TRBV27
cdr3_aa: CASSLSPPGTSGRAGYEQYF
cdr3_nt: TGTGCCAGCAGTTTATCCCCACCCGGGACTAGCGGGAGAGCGGGCTACGAGCAGTACTTC

clone_size: NA
j_call: TRBJ2-2
cdr3_length: 13
d_call: NA
v_call: TRBV4-1
cdr3_aa: CASSIGERWELFF
cdr3_nt: TGCGCCAGCAGCATAGGAGAGCGGTGGGAGCTGTTTTTT

clone_size: NA
j_call: TRBJ2-7
cdr3_length: 14
d_call: TRBD1
v_call: TRBV6-6
cdr3_aa: CASRIDRDLYEQYF
cdr3_nt: TGTGCCAGCAGAATAGACAGGGATCTATACGAGCAGTACTTC

clone_size: once
j_call: TRBJ2-2
cdr3_length: 15
d_call: NA
v_call: TRBV15
cdr3_aa: CATSRDIGDTGELFF
cdr3_nt: TGTGCCACCAGCAGAGATATAGGGGATACCGGGGAGCTGTTTTTT

clone_size: NA
j_call: TRBJ1-1
cdr3_length: 12
d_call: TRBD1
v_call: TRBV7-9
cdr3_aa: CSSSLAGGRTFF
cdr3_nt: TGTTCCAGCAGCTTAGCAGGGGGCCGAACTTTCTTT

clone_size: few
j_call: TRBJ2-7
cdr3_length: 12
d_call: NA
v_call: TRBV5-1
cdr3_aa: CASSLAGDEQYF
cdr3_nt: TGCGCCAGCAGCTTGGCAGGGGACGAGCAGTACTTC

clone_size: few
j_call: TRBJ2-1
cdr3_length: 15
d_call: TRBD2
v_call: TRBV5-1
cdr3_aa: CASSLGGLAGSEQFF
cdr3_nt: TGCGCCAGCAGCTTGGGGGGACTAGCGGGTAGTGAGCAGTTCTTC

clone_size: NA
j_call: TRBJ2-3
cdr3_length: 14
d_call: TRBD1
v_call: TRBV19
cdr3_aa: CASSIGQGTDTQYF
cdr3_nt: TGTGCCAGTAGTATTGGACAGGGGACAGATACGCAGTATTTT

clone_size: NA
j_call: TRBJ2-3
cdr3_length: 15
d_call: NA
v_call: TRBV5-1
cdr3_aa: CASSLGTPDGDTQYF
cdr3_nt: TGCGCCAGCAGCTTAGGGACTCCCGACGGAGATACGCAGTATTTT

clone_size: NA
j_call: TRBJ1-2
cdr3_length: 16
d_call: TRBD1
v_call: TRBV7-2
cdr3_aa: CASSLVGTGPSGGYTF
cdr3_nt: TGTGCCAGCAGCTTAGTTGGGACAGGCCCCTCGGGAGGCTACACCTTC

clone_size: NA
j_call: TRBJ2-7
cdr3_length: 13
d_call: TRBD1
v_call: TRBV27
cdr3_aa: CASSPDRGLEQYF
cdr3_nt: TGTGCCAGCAGTCCAGACAGGGGACTCGAGCAGTACTTC

clone_size: NA
j_call: TRBJ2-1
cdr3_length: 14
d_call: TRBD1
v_call: TRBV5-1
cdr3_aa: CASSFHGQGNEQFF
cdr3_nt: TGCGCCAGCAGCTTCCACGGACAGGGGAACGAGCAGTTCTTC

clone_size: NA
j_call: TRBJ1-1
cdr3_length: 12
d_call: TRBD1
v_call: TRBV7-2
cdr3_aa: CASSADRGLAFF
cdr3_nt: TGTGCCAGCAGCGCTGACAGGGGGCTAGCTTTCTTT

clone_size: NA
j_call: TRBJ2-1
cdr3_length: 15
d_call: TRBD1
v_call: TRBV6-5
cdr3_aa: CASSGQGEYVNEQFF
cdr3_nt: TGTGCCAGCAGCGGACAGGGAGAGTATGTCAATGAGCAGTTCTTC

clone_size: NA
j_call: TRBJ1-3
cdr3_length: 16
d_call: NA
v_call: TRBV19
cdr3_aa: CASSINAGRSGNTIYF
cdr3_nt: TGTGCCAGTAGTATCAATGCAGGGCGCTCTGGAAACACCATATATTTT

clone_size: NA
j_call: TRBJ2-3
cdr3_length: 15
d_call: TRBD2
v_call: TRBV7-2
cdr3_aa: CASSRSGGLTDTQYF
cdr3_nt: TGTGCCAGCAGCCGGAGCGGGGGCCTCACAGATACGCAGTATTTT

clone_size: NA
j_call: TRBJ1-1
cdr3_length: 13
d_call: NA
v_call: TRBV30
cdr3_aa: CAWSPPLKLEAFF
cdr3_nt: TGTGCCTGGAGTCCCCCCCTGAAACTTGAAGCTTTCTTT

clone_size: NA
j_call: TRBJ1-3
cdr3_length: 15
d_call: TRBD1
v_call: TRBV7-2
cdr3_aa: CATFPQTGRGNTIYF
cdr3_nt: TGTGCCACCTTCCCCCAGACAGGGCGCGGAAACACCATATATTTT

clone_size: NA
j_call: TRBJ1-5
cdr3_length: 14
d_call: NA
v_call: TRBV4-2
cdr3_aa: CASSQAWGEQPQHF
cdr3_nt: TGTGCCAGCAGCCAAGCCTGGGGGGAACAGCCCCAGCATTTT

clone_size: once
j_call: TRBJ2-2
cdr3_length: 14
d_call: TRBD1
v_call: TRBV27
cdr3_aa: CASQGGSNTGELFF
cdr3_nt: TGTGCCAGTCAAGGGGGCAGCAACACCGGGGAGCTGTTTTTT

clone_size: NA
j_call: TRBJ2-1
cdr3_length: 17
d_call: TRBD2
v_call: TRBV9
cdr3_aa: CASSVGVAGVPNNEQFF
cdr3_nt: TGTGCCAGCAGCGTAGGGGTAGCGGGCGTGCCCAACAATGAGCAGTTCTTC

clone_size: NA
j_call: TRBJ1-1
cdr3_length: 14
d_call: NA
v_call: TRBV29-1
cdr3_aa: CSVVKGAVSTEAFF
cdr3_nt: TGCAGCGTTGTAAAAGGGGCGGTTTCTACTGAAGCTTTCTTT

clone_size: NA
j_call: TRBJ2-3
cdr3_length: 17
d_call: TRBD2
v_call: TRBV5-4
cdr3_aa: CASSFLAAQPNTDTQYF
cdr3_nt: TGTGCCAGCAGCTTTCTAGCGGCCCAACCAAACACAGATACGCAGTATTTT

clone_size: NA
j_call: TRBJ1-5
cdr3_length: 15
d_call: NA
v_call: TRBV10-3
cdr3_aa: CAISELSDGNQPQHF
cdr3_nt: TGTGCCATCAGTGAGCTCAGCGACGGCAATCAGCCCCAGCATTTT

clone_size: once
j_call: TRBJ2-7
cdr3_length: 14
d_call: NA
v_call: TRBV6-1
cdr3_aa: CASSDNLAGVEQYF
cdr3_nt: TGTGCCAGCAGTGACAACCTGGCCGGGGTCGAGCAGTACTTC

clone_size: NA
j_call: TRBJ2-2
cdr3_length: 15
d_call: TRBD1
v_call: TRBV29-1
cdr3_aa: CSVRQGIANTGELFF
cdr3_nt: TGCAGCGTGAGACAGGGGATTGCGAACACCGGGGAGCTGTTTTTT

clone_size: NA
j_call: TRBJ1-5
cdr3_length: 13
d_call: TRBD1
v_call: TRBV29-1
cdr3_aa: CSVSGTDLQPQHF
cdr3_nt: TGCAGCGTATCCGGGACAGATCTTCAGCCCCAGCATTTT

clone_size: NA
j_call: TRBJ1-6
cdr3_length: 19
d_call: TRBD1
v_call: TRBV23-1
cdr3_aa: CASNQEGQGAVNGNSPLHF
cdr3_nt: TGCGCCAGCAACCAAGAGGGACAGGGGGCGGTCAACGGTAATTCACCCCTCCACTTT

clone_size: NA
j_call: TRBJ1-6
cdr3_length: 15
d_call: NA
v_call: TRBV15
cdr3_aa: CATRAEDTNNSPLHF
cdr3_nt: TGTGCCACCAGGGCGGAGGATACCAATAATTCACCCCTCCACTTT